These 30 T cell receptor beta chains came from one sample sequenced in a study of shared clonotypes between healthy human individuals (dated by TCRdb to the early 2020s). The library was built by means of the immunoSEQ multiplex PCR assay. What TCRdb holds here is the immuneACCESS table cut down to in-frame rearrangements. Part of the clones is not present; checked against another copy, under half of the missing clones reflect an unresolved V gene, and the others are unexplained. This sample is represented by around 2.5 million clones; 90% to 95% of them were singletons. Approximately 0.37% of the sample is taken by the ten largest. Sequencing used naive CD4+ T cells from PBMCs. The cell subset or site tag for this specimen amounts to: CD45RA+ positively selected. These receptors all stem from a man aged 18 to 29 in good health. Some clones in this sample may be carry-over from other donors' samples.

The gene calls are TRBV28 and TRBJ2-7; TRBD1 aligns across 7 bases. The CDR3 runs 20 residues. V was pared by 6 bases and J by 4 bases, with 27 bases of the junction left unmatched. CDR1 MDHEN and CDR2 SYDVKM come from the germline V gene. This chain's CDR3 is CASRPPFGDNRGHGRYEQYF. CDR3 in DNA: TGTGCCAGCAGACCCCCATTTGGGGACAACAGGGGCCACGGGCGGTACGAGCAGTACTTC.

The chain combines TRBV11-2 with TRBJ2-7, with D hard to call. V lost 5 bases and J 5 bases, leaving 16 bases between the germline ends. The CDR3 has 14 amino acids. Germline CDR1 reads SGHAT; CDR2 reads FQNNGV. CDR3: CASSGAWKTHEQYF. CDR3 nucleotides: TGTGCCAGCAGCGGCGCATGGAAAACCCACGAGCAGTACTTC. The variable domain in full, with the rest retrieved from reference TRBV11-2 and TRBJ2-7, is EAGVAQSPRYKIIEKRQSVAFWCNPISGHATLYWYQQILGQGPKLLIQFQNNGVVDDSQLPKDRFSAERLKGVDSTLKIQPAKLEDSAVYLCASSGAWKTHEQYFGPGTRLTVT.

This rearrangement joins TRBV5-1 to TRBJ2-1; the D is unclear. Trimming left V 5 bases short and J 6 bases short, with 9 bases between. The CDR3 runs 12 residues. CDR1 and CDR2 (germline): SGHRS, YFSETQ. The CDR3 here is CASRIKTNEQFF. The CDR3 bases are TGCGCCAGCAGAATTAAGACCAATGAGCAGTTCTTC.

The gene calls are TRBV9 and TRBJ2-3; possible D gene TRBD1, 5 bases. The V gene lost 1 base and the J gene lost 4 bases, with 16 bases spanning the gap. This CDR3 region has 16 residues. Germline loops: CDR1 SGDLS, CDR2 YYNGEE. CDR3 protein: CASSVRGGRSADTQYF. CDR3 in DNA: TGTGCCAGCAGCGTAAGGGGTGGGCGCTCCGCAGATACGCAGTATTTT.

The V and J genes are TRBV5-1 and TRBJ1-3, with unresolved D. Deletions cut 0 bases from V and 3 bases from J, with 13 bases between. CDR1 is SGHRS and CDR2 is YFSETQ in the germline V gene. This CDR3 has 16 residues. The CDR3 nucleotides are TGCGCCAGCAGCTTGGAAGCGTTGGCTGGTGGAAACACCATATATTTT. Its protein is CASSLEALAGGNTIYF.

The chain uses TRBV10-3 and TRBJ2-7; D is unresolved. V lost 3 bases and J lost 3, with 15 bases in between. From germline, CDR1 is ENHRY and CDR2 SYGVKD. The CDR3 is 15 amino acids. The CDR3: CAISDRVSPLYEQYF. The CDR3 region has the DNA TGTGCCATCAGTGATAGAGTGTCACCCCTCTACGAGCAGTACTTC.

Only one count was recorded for this clone. The chain employs TRBV11-2 and TRBJ2-5; 9 nucleotides align to TRBD2. Trimming took 4 bases from V and 3 from J; bases not matched to a gene: 15. The CDR3 spans 18 residues. Germline CDR1 is SGHAT and CDR2 is FQNNGV. CDR3 sequence (DNA): TGTGCCAGCAGCTCGCCCCTAGCCTTAGCGGGAGCGAAAGAGACCCAGTACTTC. It encodes CASSSPLALAGAKETQYF. Drawing the rest from reference TRBV11-2 and TRBJ2-5, the complete variable domain is EAGVAQSPRYKIIEKRQSVAFWCNPISGHATLYWYQQILGQGPKLLIQFQNNGVVDDSQLPKDRFSAERLKGVDSTLKIQPAKLEDSAVYLCASSSPLALAGAKETQYFGPGTRLLVL.

The J gene is TRBJ2-7, the V gene TRBV5-1, with 10 bases lining up with TRBD1. V lost 4 bases and J lost 2; bases outside the gene matches: 6. This CDR3 has 15 residues. From germline, CDR1 is SGHRS and CDR2 YFSETQ. CDR3 bases: TGCGCCAGCAGCACCGGGACAGGGGCTGCCTACGAGCAGTACTTC. This gives the protein CASSTGTGAAYEQYF.

The CDR3 region is CASSLGEANNQPQHF. The CDR3 DNA is TGCGCCAGCAGCTTGGGGGAGGCCAACAATCAGCCCCAGCATTTT. The V and J genes are TRBV5-1 and TRBJ1-5; D is undetermined. This CDR3 is 15 amino acids long. V was cut by 0 bases and J by 3 bases, with 10 bases left in between. Germline lookup yields CDR1 SGHRS and CDR2 YFSETQ.

This clone was counted once. The chain has TRBV14 and TRBJ1-2, with 9 bases identical to TRBD1. The length of the CDR3 is 16 residues. V was clipped by 4 bases and J by 4 bases; unmatched bases: 10. Germline loops: CDR1 SGHDN, CDR2 FVKESK. The CDR3 is CASSLSLRTGAYGYTF. The CDR3 region has the DNA TGTGCCAGCAGCCTCTCACTTCGGACAGGGGCCTATGGCTACACCTTC.

This chain joins TRBV4-2 and TRBJ2-1; D is undetermined. CDR1 LGHNA and CDR2 YNFKEQ come from the germline V gene. The CDR3 is 12 amino acids. V was clipped by 1 base and J by 5 bases, with 3 bases between them. CDR3 sequence reads: CASSQVNNEQFF. CDR3 DNA sequence: TGTGCCAGCAGCCAAGTTAACAATGAGCAGTTCTTC.

This clone is a singleton in its sample. The V call is TRBV7-8, the J call TRBJ2-1; 9 nucleotides agree with TRBD2. The junction had 4 bases not matched to a gene; V was cut back by 3 bases and J by 7 bases. This CDR3 comprises 14 residues. The V gene's germline CDR1 is SGHVS and CDR2 FQNEAQ. The CDR3 is CASSLGREGNEQFF. The CDR3, as DNA: TGTGCCAGCAGCTTGGGGCGGGAGGGGAATGAGCAGTTCTTC.

As DNA, the CDR3 is TGTGCCAGTAGTGTCGCCAACAGGGGGCGCGCAGATACGCAGTATTTT. Amino acid sequence: CASSVANRGRADTQYF. The V and J genes are TRBV19 and TRBJ2-3; 9 nucleotides align to TRBD1. CDR1 and CDR2 (germline): LNHDA, SQIVND (reference sequence). The CDR3 is 16 amino acids. Trimming cost V 5 bases and J 4 bases; bases outside gene matches: 10.

As regards this clone: The sample carries other DNA sequences with the same CDR3. J is TRBJ1-1 and V is TRBV6-5; 8 bases are shared with TRBD1. Germline assignment: CDR1 MNHEY and CDR2 SVGAGI. The CDR3 extends over 14 amino acids. V trimming: 6 bases; J trimming: 5 bases; junction bases outside the gene matches: 8. The CDR3 here is CASSPQGGGTEAFF. The CDR3 bases are TGTGCCAGCAGCCCACAGGGGGGAGGAACTGAAGCTTTCTTT.

This clone was counted a few times. The CDR3 spells CASSIKTGAPEAFF. As DNA, the CDR3 is TGTGCCAGTAGTATTAAGACAGGGGCTCCTGAAGCTTTCTTT. V and J are TRBV19 and TRBJ1-1, with 8 bases matching TRBD1. Germline-derived CDR1 and CDR2 are LNHDA and SQIVND (reference sequence). CDR3 length: 14 residues. J lost 6 bases, V lost 3 bases, and 6 bases had no gene match.

This clone showed up just once. The J gene is TRBJ2-7, the V gene TRBV28; D may be TRBD2 (6 bases). The germline V gene has CDR1 MDHEN and CDR2 SYDVKM. V lost 8 bases and J lost 4, with 30 bases in between. The CDR3 covers 18 residues. CDR3 residues: CASGGGGLKSSLAYEQYF. CDR3 bases: TGTGCCAGCGGGGGAGGAGGGTTAAAGAGTTCCCTCGCATACGAGCAGTACTTC.

V is TRBV4-2 and J is TRBJ1-5; the D gene is possibly TRBD1 (6 bases). V lost 3 bases and J lost 3, with 33 bases in between. CDR1 and CDR2 from the germline V gene are LGHNA and YNFKEQ. The CDR3 has 22 residues. The CDR3 is CASSQSLTAGRGGGPFNQPQHF. CDR3 coding DNA: TGTGCCAGCAGCCAGAGCCTCACGGCGGGCAGGGGCGGGGGCCCGTTCAATCAGCCCCAGCATTTT.

Concerning this clone itself: The sample contains more than one DNA sequence encoding this CDR3. J is TRBJ1-2 and V is TRBV27; D uncertain. CDR3 length: 13 amino acids. Germline CDR1 is MNHEY and CDR2 is SMNVEV (reference sequence). Trimming cost V 2 bases and J 2 bases, with 6 bases left between them. The CDR3 bases are TGTGCCAGCAGTTTAACGGCGAACTATGGCTACACCTTC. Amino acid sequence: CASSLTANYGYTF.

The chain joins TRBV28 to TRBJ2-5, with D hard to call. V was clipped by 6 bases and J by 5 bases, with 19 bases between them. Germline-derived CDR1 and CDR2 are MDHEN and SYDVKM. This CDR3 contains 15 residues. The CDR3 nucleotides read TGTGCCAGCAGCATACTGCTGGGTTGGGTGGAGACCCAGTACTTC. It encodes CASSILLGWVETQYF.

The rearrangement joins TRBV9 to TRBJ2-3; D gene unclear. The V gene lost 3 bases and the J gene lost 0 bases, with 8 bases spanning the gap. The CDR3 runs to 14 residues. Per germline, CDR1 SGDLS and CDR2 YYNGEE. CDR3 sequence: CASSALTSTDTQYF. The CDR3 DNA sequence: TGTGCCAGCAGCGCACTAACTAGCACAGATACGCAGTATTTT.

The V gene is TRBV4-2, the J gene TRBJ2-1; maybe TRBD2 (6 bases). Trimming removed 0 bases from V and 8 bases from J, with 20 bases in between. Germline CDR1 and CDR2: LGHNA and YNFKEQ. This CDR3 contains 17 residues. The CDR3 reads CASSQEGRSRSWDEQFF. In nucleotides, the CDR3 is TGTGCCAGCAGCCAAGAGGGGAGGAGTCGGAGCTGGGATGAGCAGTTCTTC.

The rearrangement joins TRBV29-1 to TRBJ1-4; D ambiguous. Germline CDR1 reads SQVTM; CDR2 reads ANQGSEA. This CDR3 spans 13 amino acids. The V gene lost 4 bases and the J gene lost 0 bases, with 6 bases spanning the gap. The CDR3 sequence: CSVVVATNEKLFF. CDR3 nucleotide sequence: TGCAGCGTTGTCGTAGCAACTAATGAAAAACTGTTTTTT.

The table lists this clone with a count of one. The chain employs TRBV11-2 and TRBJ1-1, with 8 bases fitting TRBD1. V lost 5 bases and J lost 2; bases outside the gene matches: 4. Germline V gene sequence: CDR1 SGHAT, CDR2 FQNNGV. CDR3 size: 14 residues. CDR3 in amino acids: CASSEGQANTEAFF. In DNA, the CDR3 is TGTGCCAGCAGCGAGGGACAGGCCAACACTGAAGCTTTCTTT.

V gene TRBV5-8 combines with J gene TRBJ1-1, with TRBD1 as a possible D gene (6 bases). Deletions cut 4 bases from V and 3 bases from J, with 19 bases between. CDR1 SGHTS and CDR2 YDEGEE come from the germline V gene. The CDR3 totals 16 residues. The CDR3 reads CASSLLTGYGHTEAFF. The CDR3 region has the DNA TGTGCCAGCAGCCTCCTGACAGGTTACGGGCACACTGAAGCTTTCTTT.

Notes on this clone: Other DNA sequences in this specimen translate into the identical CDR3. The rearrangement links TRBV28 to TRBJ2-5; the D is unclear. TRBJ2-7 explains the end of the DNA better; the J call may be wrong. CDR3 length: 13 residues. Looked up from germline, CDR1 is MDHEN and CDR2 is SYDVKM. The CDR3 sequence is CASSTPSSYEQYF. As DNA, the CDR3 is TGTGCCAGCAGTACCCCGTCATCCTACGAGCAGTACTTC.

This clone showed up just once. The chain recombines TRBV4-3 with TRBJ1-2; 9 positions agree with TRBD1. Per germline, CDR1 LGHNA and CDR2 YSLEER. With V trimmed by 4 bases and J by 3 bases, 9 bases remained unmatched. CDR3 length: 16 residues. CDR3 DNA sequence: TGCGCCAGCAGCCTAATACAGGGGGCGCCGGACTATGGCTACACCTTC. Translation gives CASSLIQGAPDYGYTF.

The rearrangement joins TRBV11-2 to TRBJ2-7; possible D gene TRBD2, 6 bases. This CDR3 spans 17 amino acids. V was trimmed by 2 bases and J by 0 bases, leaving 17 bases between them. Germline V gene lookup returns CDR1 SGHAT and CDR2 FQNNGV. The CDR3 coding sequence is TGTGCCAGCAGCTTATCCGTGAGGGCCGGGGGCTCCTACGAGCAGTACTTC. Translation: CASSLSVRAGGSYEQYF.

This clone was found once. The J gene is TRBJ2-3, the V gene TRBV25-1, with D possibly being TRBD2 (6 bases). The CDR3 extends over 16 amino acids. The germline V gene encodes CDR1 MGHDK and CDR2 SYGVNS. Trimming took 4 bases from V and 2 from J, leaving 16 bases between them. In DNA, the CDR3 is TGTGCCAGCAGTGTCGACCGGGACTGGTACACAGATACGCAGTATTTT. It specifies CASSVDRDWYTDTQYF.

The V and J genes are TRBV4-2 and TRBJ2-5; D unresolved. The ends were cut back, 0 bases at V and 7 bases at J, with 12 bases in the middle. From germline, CDR1 is LGHNA and CDR2 YNFKEQ. This CDR3 is built from 14 residues. The chain's CDR3 is CASSQDLIVMTQYF. As DNA, the CDR3 is TGTGCCAGCAGCCAAGATCTGATCGTGATGACCCAGTACTTC.

The CDR3 coding sequence is TGTGCCAGCTCACCACAAAGTCTAGGAAGCTTCACTGAAGCTTTCTTT. Protein sequence: CASSPQSLGSFTEAFF. The chain combines TRBV18 with TRBJ1-1; no clear D. The CDR3 runs to 16 residues. Germline V gene sequence: CDR1 KGHSH, CDR2 LQKENI. The V gene lost 1 base and the J gene lost 4 bases, with 16 bases spanning the gap.